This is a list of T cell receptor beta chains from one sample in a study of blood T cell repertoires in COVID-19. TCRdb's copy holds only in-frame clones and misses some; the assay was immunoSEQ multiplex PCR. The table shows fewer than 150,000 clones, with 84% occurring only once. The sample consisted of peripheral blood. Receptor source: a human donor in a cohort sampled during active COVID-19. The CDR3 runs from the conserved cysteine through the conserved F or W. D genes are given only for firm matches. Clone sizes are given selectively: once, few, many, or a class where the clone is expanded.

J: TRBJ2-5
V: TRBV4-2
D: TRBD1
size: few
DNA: TGTGCCAGCAGCCAAGTGGGACAGGGAATGTACCAAGAGACCCAGTACTTC
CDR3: CASSQVGQGMYQETQYF

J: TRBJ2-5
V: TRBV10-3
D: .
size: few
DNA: TGTGCCATCGGCGGCAGGGGGGCAGGGGAGACCCAGTACTTC
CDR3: CAIGGRGAGETQYF

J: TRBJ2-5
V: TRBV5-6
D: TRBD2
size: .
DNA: TGTGCCAGCAGCTTAGCTAGCGGGGGGGAGACCCAGTACTTC
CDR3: CASSLASGGETQYF

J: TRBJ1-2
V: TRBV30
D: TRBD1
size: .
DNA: TGTGCCTGGAGTAGATTCCGGGAAGGGGGCGGAGGCTACACCTTC
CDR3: CAWSRFREGGGGYTF

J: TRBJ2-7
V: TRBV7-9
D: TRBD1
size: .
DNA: TGTGCCAGCAGCTCAAACAGGGGAAACTACGAGCAGTACTTC
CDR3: CASSSNRGNYEQYF

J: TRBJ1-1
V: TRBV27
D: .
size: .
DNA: TGTGCCAGCAGTTACCGCGGCAGGGGGAACACTGAAGCTTTCTTT
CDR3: CASSYRGRGNTEAFF

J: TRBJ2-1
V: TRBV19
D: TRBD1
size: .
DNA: TGTGCCAGTAGTCCCTTGGACAGGGGCGATGAGCAGTTCTTC
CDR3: CASSPLDRGDEQFF

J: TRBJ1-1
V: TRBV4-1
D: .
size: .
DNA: TGCGCCAGCAGCCCACTTTTCAGGACAACGAGCATGAACACTGAAGCTTTCTTT
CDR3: CASSPLFRTTSMNTEAFF

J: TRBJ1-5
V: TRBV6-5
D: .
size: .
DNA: TGTGCCAGCAGTTTGACGGGGAATCAGCCCCAGCATTTT
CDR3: CASSLTGNQPQHF

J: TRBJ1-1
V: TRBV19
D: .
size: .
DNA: TGTGCCAGTAGTATCCGCGCCAGGGAAAACACTGAAGCTTTCTTT
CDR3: CASSIRARENTEAFF

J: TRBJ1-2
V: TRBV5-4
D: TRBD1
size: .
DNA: TGTGCCAGCAGCAGAGAGGGACAGAGATATGGCTACACCTTC
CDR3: CASSREGQRYGYTF

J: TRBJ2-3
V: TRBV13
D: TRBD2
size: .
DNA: TGTGCCAGCAGCTTGGCAGGGAGGGGCCGCACAGATACGCAGTATTTT
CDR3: CASSLAGRGRTDTQYF

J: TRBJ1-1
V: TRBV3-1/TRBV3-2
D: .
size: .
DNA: TGTGCCAGCAGCCCTACCCAGGAAAACACTGAAGCTTTCTTT
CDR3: CASSPTQENTEAFF

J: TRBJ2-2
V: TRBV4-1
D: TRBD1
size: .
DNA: TGCGCCAGCAGCCCATCGACAGGGGGCCGTACCGGGGAGCTGTTTTTT
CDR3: CASSPSTGGRTGELFF

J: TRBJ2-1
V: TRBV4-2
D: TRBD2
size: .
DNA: TGTGCCAGCAGCCAAGATAGCGGGGGGGACGATGAGCAGTTCTTC
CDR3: CASSQDSGGDDEQFF

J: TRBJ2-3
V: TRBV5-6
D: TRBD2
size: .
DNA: TGTGCCAGCAGCTCGATCGGGGTATCCAGCGGGGGAACAGATACGCAGTATTTT
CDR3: CASSSIGVSSGGTDTQYF

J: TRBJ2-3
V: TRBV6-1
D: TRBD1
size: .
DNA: TGTGCCAGCAGTGACCGGGACAGGGTGGAAGATACGCAGTATTTT
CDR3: CASSDRDRVEDTQYF

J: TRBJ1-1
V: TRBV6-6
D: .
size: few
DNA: TGTGCCAGCAGTACAGGCTATGAAGCTTTCTTT
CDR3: CASSTGYEAFF

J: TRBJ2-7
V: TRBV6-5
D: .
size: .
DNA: TGTGCCAGCAGTTACGTTCTAGCCACGGTCGAGCAGTACTTC
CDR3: CASSYVLATVEQYF

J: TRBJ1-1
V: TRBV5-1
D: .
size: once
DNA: TGCGCCAGCAGCTTACAGGGAGGGGGCACTGAAGCTTTCTTT
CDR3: CASSLQGGGTEAFF

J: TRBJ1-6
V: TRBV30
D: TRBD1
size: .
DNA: TGTGCCTTGAACTCTCTTCGGGACAGTTCACCCCTCCACTTT
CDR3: CALNSLRDSSPLHF

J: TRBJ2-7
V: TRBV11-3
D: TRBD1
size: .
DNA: TGTGCCAGCAGCTTAGGCGGACAGGGTGTGGGCGAGCAGTACTTC
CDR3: CASSLGGQGVGEQYF

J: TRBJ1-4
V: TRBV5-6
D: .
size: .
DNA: TGTGCCAGCAGCCAGCGGCCGCTTGAAAAACTGTTTTTT
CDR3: CASSQRPLEKLFF

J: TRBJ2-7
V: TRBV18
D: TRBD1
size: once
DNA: TGTGCCAGCTCACAACTACAGGGGGGAAAAACCTACGAGCAGTACTTC
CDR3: CASSQLQGGKTYEQYF

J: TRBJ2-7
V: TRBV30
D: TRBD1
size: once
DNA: TGTGCCTGGAGTGCCGCCCCGGGACAGACCTACGAGCAGTACTTC
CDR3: CAWSAAPGQTYEQYF

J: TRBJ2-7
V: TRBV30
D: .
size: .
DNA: TGTGCCTGGAGCGTAACGGGGGTCTGGCGCGAGCAGTACTTC
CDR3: CAWSVTGVWREQYF

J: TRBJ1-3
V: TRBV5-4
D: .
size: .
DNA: TGTGCCAGCAGCTTTCCGGGTCTCGACGACGGGACAAGCTCTGGAAACACCATATATTTT
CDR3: CASSFPGLDDGTSSGNTIYF

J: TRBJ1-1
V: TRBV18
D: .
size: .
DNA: TGTGCCAGCTCACCACAGGAAGGGGTTGGCACTGAAGCTTTCTTT
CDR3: CASSPQEGVGTEAFF

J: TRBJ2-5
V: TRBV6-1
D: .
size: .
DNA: TGTGCCAGCAGTGAACAGGGGGAGACCCAGTACTTC
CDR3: CASSEQGETQYF

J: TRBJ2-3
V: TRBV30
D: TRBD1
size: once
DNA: TGTGCCTGGAGTGGCCGACAAGACAGGGGGCCTAGCAGGGGGCCAGATACGCAGTATTTT
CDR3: CAWSGRQDRGPSRGPDTQYF

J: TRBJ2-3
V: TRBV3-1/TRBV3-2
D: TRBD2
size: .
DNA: TGTGCCAGCAGCCAAGGGGTCCTAGCGGGCACAGATACGCAGTATTTT
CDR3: CASSQGVLAGTDTQYF

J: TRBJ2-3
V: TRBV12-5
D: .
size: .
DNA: TGTGCTAGTGGACTGGCCCAATCGACCGGGACAGATACGCAGTATTTT
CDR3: CASGLAQSTGTDTQYF

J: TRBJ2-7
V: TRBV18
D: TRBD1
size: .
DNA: TGTGCCAGCTCACCGAGACAGGGGGACGAGCAGTACTTC
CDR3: CASSPRQGDEQYF

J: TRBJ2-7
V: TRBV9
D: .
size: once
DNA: TGTGCCAGCAGCGTACCCTTTGGCAGGGCCTACGAGCAGTACTTC
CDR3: CASSVPFGRAYEQYF

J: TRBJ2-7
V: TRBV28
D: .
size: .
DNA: TGTGCCAGCAGCCCCAGGGGTGAAGGGGACGAGCAGTACTTC
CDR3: CASSPRGEGDEQYF

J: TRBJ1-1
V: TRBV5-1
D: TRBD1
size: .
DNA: TGCGCCAGCAGCCTACGGACAGGTGAGAGCACTGAAGCTTTCTTT
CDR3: CASSLRTGESTEAFF

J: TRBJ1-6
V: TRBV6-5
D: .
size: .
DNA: TGTGCCAGCACGCGGGACCCTACCTATAATTCACCCCTCCACTTT
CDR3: CASTRDPTYNSPLHF

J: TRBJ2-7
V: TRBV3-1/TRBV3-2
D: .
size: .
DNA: TGTGCCAGCAGCCAAGCTACCTCTCGGGAGCAGTACTTC
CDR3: CASSQATSREQYF

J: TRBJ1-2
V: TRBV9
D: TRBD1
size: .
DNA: TGTGCCAGCAGTGAACCGACAAGTGGGCCGACCCTGGGACAGTCCGACTATGGCTACACCTTC
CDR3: CASSEPTSGPTLGQSDYGYTF

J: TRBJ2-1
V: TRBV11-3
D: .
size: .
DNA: TGTGCCAGCAGCTCCAGTGGGCGAATGGGTGAGCAGTTCTTC
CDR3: CASSSSGRMGEQFF

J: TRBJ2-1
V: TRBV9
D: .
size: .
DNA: TGTGCCAGCAGCGTTGATTTTAACTACTACAATGAGCAGTTCTTC
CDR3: CASSVDFNYYNEQFF

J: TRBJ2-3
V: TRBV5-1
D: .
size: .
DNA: TGCGCCAGCAGCTTACTCGCGGGGATCGAATATACGCAGTATTTT
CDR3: CASSLLAGIEYTQYF

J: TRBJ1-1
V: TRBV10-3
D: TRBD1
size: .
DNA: TGTGCCACCCGGACAGGGGGGATGGACACTGAAGCTTTCTTT
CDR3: CATRTGGMDTEAFF

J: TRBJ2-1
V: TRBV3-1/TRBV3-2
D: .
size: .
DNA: TGTGCCAGCAGCCAAGATTCCGGGGGAGCATACAATGAGCAGTTCTTC
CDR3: CASSQDSGGAYNEQFF

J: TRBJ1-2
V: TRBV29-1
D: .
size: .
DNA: TGCAGCGTTGGGGGGGAAGGCTATGGCTACACCTTC
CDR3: CSVGGEGYGYTF

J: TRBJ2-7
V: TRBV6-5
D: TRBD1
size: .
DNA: TGTGCCAGCAGTTCAAGGGTGACAGGGTTTTCCCACGAGCAGTACTTC
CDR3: CASSSRVTGFSHEQYF

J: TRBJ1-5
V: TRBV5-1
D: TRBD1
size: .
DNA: TGCGCCAGCAGCCAGGGACAGGGATACAATCAGCCCCAGCATTTT
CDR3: CASSQGQGYNQPQHF

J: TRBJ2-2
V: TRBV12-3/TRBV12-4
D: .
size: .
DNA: TGTGCCAGCTCCCTAGTGCGCACCGGGGAGCTGTTTTTT
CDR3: CASSLVRTGELFF

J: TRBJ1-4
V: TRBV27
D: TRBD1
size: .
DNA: TGTGCCAGCCGATCACAGGGGAACGGTGAAAAACTGTTTTTT
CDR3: CASRSQGNGEKLFF